This T cell receptor beta chain came from a study of blood T cell repertoires in COVID-19. Overall study context: From T cells, B-cell-depleted T cells, or PBMCs came the material, which was cDNA or gDNA.

The repertoire was sequenced with immunoSEQ multiplex PCR; TCRdb's copy has only in-frame clones and lacks some. Here the sample spans roughly 500,000 clones, roughly nine tenths being singletons. Germline CDR1 is MNHNS and CDR2 is SASEGT. This CDR3 region has 17 residues. The germline V and J ends were trimmed by 3 bases and 5 bases, with 22 bases remaining between them. This clone has only a few counts. The recovered donors of Cohort 3 showed two negative PCRs, clearance, or symptom resolution. This clonotype originated in a woman aged 60-75 years who had recovered from COVID-19. Sequenced: PBMCs or T cells enriched from blood (not recorded which). This rearrangement joins TRBV6-1 to TRBJ1-2; a weak D match, TRBD1 (5 bases). The CDR3 here is CASSDTGGVRALYGYTF. In DNA form, the CDR3 reads TGTGCCAGCAGTGACACCGGTGGGGTCAGGGCATTATATGGCTACACCTTC.